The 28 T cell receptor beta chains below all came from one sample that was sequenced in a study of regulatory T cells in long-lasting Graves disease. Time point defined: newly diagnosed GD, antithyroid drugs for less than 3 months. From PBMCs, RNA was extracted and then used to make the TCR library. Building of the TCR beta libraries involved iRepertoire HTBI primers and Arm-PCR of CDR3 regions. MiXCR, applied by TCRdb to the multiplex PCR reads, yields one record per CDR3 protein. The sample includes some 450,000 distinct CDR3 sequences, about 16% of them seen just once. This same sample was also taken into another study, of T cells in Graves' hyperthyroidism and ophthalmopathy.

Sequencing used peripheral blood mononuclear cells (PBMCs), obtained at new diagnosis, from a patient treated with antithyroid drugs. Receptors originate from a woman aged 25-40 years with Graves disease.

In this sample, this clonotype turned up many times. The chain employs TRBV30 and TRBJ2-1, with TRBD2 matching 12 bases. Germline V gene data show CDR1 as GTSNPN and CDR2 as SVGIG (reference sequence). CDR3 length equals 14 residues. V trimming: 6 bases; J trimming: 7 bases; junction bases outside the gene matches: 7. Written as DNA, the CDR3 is TGTGCCTGCCACGGACTAGCGGGATTAAATGAGCAGTTCTTC. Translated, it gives CACHGLAGLNEQFF.

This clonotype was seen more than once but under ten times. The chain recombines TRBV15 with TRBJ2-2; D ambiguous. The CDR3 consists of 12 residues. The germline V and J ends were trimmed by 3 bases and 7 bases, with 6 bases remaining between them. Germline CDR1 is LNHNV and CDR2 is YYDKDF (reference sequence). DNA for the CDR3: TGTGCCACCAGCAGTTACGGCGGGGAGCTGTTTTTT. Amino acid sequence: CATSSYGGELFF.

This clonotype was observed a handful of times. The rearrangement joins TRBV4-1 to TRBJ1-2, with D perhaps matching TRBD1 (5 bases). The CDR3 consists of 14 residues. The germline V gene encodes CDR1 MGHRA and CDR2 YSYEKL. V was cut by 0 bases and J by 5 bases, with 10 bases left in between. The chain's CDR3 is CASSQEGAFYGYTF. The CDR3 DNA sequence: TGCGCCAGCAGCCAAGAAGGGGCCTTTTATGGCTACACCTTC.

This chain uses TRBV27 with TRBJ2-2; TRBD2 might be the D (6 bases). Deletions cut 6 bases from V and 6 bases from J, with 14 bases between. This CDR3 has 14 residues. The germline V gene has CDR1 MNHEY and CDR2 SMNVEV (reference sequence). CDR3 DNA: TGTGCCAGCAGCCAAGGGGCGGGGTCCGGGGAGCTGTTTTTT. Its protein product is CASSQGAGSGELFF.

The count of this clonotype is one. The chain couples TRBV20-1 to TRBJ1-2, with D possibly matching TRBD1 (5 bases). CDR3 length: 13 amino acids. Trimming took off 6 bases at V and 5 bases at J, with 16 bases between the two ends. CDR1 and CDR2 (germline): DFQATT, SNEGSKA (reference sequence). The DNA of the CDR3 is TGCAGTGCAGCGGGGACCCAGGTATATGGCTACACCTTC. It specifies CSAAGTQVYGYTF.

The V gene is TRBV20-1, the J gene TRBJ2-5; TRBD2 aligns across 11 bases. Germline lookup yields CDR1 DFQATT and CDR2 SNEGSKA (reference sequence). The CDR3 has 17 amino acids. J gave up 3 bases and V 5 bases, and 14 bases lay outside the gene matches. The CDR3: CSASLRIAGGGKETQYF. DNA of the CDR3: TGCAGTGCTTCCCTCCGAATAGCGGGAGGGGGAAAAGAGACCCAGTACTTC.

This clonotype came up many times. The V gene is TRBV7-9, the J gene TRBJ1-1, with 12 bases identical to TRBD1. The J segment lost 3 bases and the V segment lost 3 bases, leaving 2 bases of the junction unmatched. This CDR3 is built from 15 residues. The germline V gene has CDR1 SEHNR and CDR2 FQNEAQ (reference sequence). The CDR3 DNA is TGTGCCAGCAGCTTGGGACAGGGGGCGGACACTGAAGCTTTCTTT. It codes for CASSLGQGADTEAFF.

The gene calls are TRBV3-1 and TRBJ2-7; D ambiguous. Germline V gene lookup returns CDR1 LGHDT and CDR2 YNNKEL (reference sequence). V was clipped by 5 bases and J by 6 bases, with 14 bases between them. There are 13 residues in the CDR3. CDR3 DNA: TGTGCCAGCAGCTTCCGGACGATAGGCGAGCAGTACTTC. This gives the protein CASSFRTIGEQYF.

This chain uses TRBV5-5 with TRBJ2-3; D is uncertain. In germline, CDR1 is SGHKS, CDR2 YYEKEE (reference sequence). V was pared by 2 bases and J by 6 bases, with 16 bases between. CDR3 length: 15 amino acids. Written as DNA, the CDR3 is TGTGCCAGCAGCTTCCTAATAGGGCGTGCGGATACGCAGTATTTT. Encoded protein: CASSFLIGRADTQYF. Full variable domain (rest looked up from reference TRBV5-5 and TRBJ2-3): DAGVTQSPTHLIKTRGQQVTLRCSPISGHKSVSWYQQVLGQGPQFIFQYYEKEERGRGNFPDRFSARQFPNYSSELNVNALLLGDSALYLCASSFLIGRADTQYFGPGTRLTVL.

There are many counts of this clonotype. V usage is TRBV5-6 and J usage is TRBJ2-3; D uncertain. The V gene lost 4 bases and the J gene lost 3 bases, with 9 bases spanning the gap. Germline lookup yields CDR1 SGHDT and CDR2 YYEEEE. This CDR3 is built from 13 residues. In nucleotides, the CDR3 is TGTGCCAGCAGCATTAGTAGGACAGATACGCAGTATTTT. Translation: CASSISRTDTQYF.

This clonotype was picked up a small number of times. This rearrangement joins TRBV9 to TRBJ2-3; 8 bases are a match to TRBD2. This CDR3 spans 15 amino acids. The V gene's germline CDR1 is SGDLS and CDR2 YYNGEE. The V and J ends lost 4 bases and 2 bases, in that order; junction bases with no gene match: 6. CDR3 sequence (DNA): TGTGCCAGCAGCCCCCAAGCGGGAGTCACAGATACGCAGTATTTT. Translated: CASSPQAGVTDTQYF.

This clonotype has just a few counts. This chain's CDR3 is CASSYSVSAGRQPQHF. CDR3 DNA sequence: TGTGCCAGCAGTTACTCGGTGTCTGCAGGAAGGCAGCCCCAGCATTTT. The chain has TRBV6-5 and TRBJ1-5; D not certain. V was clipped by 0 bases and J by 7 bases, with 16 bases between them. CDR1 and CDR2 (germline): MNHEY, SVGAGI. The CDR3 has 16 residues.

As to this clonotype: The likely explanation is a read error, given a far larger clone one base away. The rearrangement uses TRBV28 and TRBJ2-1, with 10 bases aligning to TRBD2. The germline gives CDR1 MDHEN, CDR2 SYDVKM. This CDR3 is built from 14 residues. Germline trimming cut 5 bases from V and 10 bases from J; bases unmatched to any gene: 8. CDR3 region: CASSEAGGSYEQFF. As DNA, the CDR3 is TGTGCCAGCAGTGAAGCGGGAGGGTCCTACGAGCAGTTCTTC. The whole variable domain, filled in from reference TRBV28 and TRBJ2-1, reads DVKVTQSSRYLVKRTGEKVFLECVQDMDHENMFWYRQDPGLGLRLIYFSYDVKMKEKGDIPEGYSVSREKKERFSLILESASTNQTSMYLCASSEAGGSYEQFFGPGTRLTVL.

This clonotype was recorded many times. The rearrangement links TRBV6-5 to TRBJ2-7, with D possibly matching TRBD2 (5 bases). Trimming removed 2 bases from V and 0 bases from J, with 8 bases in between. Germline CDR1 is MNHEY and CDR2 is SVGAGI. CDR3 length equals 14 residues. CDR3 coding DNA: TGTGCCAGCAGTTACCTCCGGGACTCCTACGAGCAGTACTTC. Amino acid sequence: CASSYLRDSYEQYF.

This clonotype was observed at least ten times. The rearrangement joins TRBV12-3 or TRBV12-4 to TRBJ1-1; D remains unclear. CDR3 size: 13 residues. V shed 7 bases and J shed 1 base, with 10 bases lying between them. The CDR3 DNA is TGTGCCAGCAATTTTGGGCGGAACACTGAAGCTTTCTTT. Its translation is CASNFGRNTEAFF.

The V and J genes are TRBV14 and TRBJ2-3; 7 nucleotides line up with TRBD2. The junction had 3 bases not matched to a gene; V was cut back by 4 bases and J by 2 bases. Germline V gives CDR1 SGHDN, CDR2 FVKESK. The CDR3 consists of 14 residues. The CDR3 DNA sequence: TGTGCCAGCAGCCCCACTAGCGCCACAGATACGCAGTATTTT. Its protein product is CASSPTSATDTQYF.

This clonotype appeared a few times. The CDR3 spells CASKGAVYSYEQYF. The CDR3 nucleotides are TGTGCCAGCAAGGGGGCAGTATACTCCTACGAGCAGTACTTC. The rearrangement joins TRBV27 to TRBJ2-7; 7 nucleotides line up with TRBD1. The CDR3 has 14 amino acids. Germline assignment: CDR1 MNHEY and CDR2 SMNVEV (reference sequence). With V trimmed by 7 bases and J by 0 bases, 6 bases remained unmatched.

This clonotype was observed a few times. DNA for the CDR3: TGCAGTGCTAGAGACCGAGACAGGGTGAGGGATCAGCCCCAGCATTTT. As protein: CSARDRDRVRDQPQHF. The rearrangement links TRBV20-1 to TRBJ1-5, with 7 bases aligning to TRBD1. This CDR3 is 16 amino acids long. Per germline, CDR1 DFQATT and CDR2 SNEGSKA (reference sequence). J was trimmed by 5 bases and V by 0 bases; bases with no gene match: 10.

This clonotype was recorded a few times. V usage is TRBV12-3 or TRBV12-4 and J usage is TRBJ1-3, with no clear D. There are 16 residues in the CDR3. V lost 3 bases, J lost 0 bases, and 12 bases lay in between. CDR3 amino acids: CASSLRVPSSGNTIYF. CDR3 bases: TGTGCCAGCAGTTTGCGGGTTCCTAGCTCTGGAAACACCATATATTTT.

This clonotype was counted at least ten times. CDR3 sequence (DNA): TGTGCCAGCAGTGATCTGGGCGTGTATCAGCCCCAGCATTTT. This codes for CASSDLGVYQPQHF. The rearrangement joins TRBV6-1 to TRBJ1-5; D not certain. There are 14 residues in the CDR3. Germline V gives CDR1 MNHNS, CDR2 SASEGT. V lost 3 bases, J lost 5 bases, and 11 bases lay in between.

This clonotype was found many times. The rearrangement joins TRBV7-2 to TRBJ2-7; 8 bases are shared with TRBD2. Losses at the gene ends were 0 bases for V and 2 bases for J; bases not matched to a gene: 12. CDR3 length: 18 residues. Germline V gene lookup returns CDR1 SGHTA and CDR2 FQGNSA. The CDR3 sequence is CASSLALSGSYRTYEQYF. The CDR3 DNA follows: TGTGCCAGCAGCTTAGCGTTAAGCGGGAGTTATCGAACCTACGAGCAGTACTTC.

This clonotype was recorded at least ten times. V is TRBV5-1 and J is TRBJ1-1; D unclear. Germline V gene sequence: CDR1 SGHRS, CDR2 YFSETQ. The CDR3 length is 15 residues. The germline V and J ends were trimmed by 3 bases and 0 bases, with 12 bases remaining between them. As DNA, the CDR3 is TGCGCCAGCAGCTGGCTCGGGGATATGAACACTGAAGCTTTCTTT. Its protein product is CASSWLGDMNTEAFF.

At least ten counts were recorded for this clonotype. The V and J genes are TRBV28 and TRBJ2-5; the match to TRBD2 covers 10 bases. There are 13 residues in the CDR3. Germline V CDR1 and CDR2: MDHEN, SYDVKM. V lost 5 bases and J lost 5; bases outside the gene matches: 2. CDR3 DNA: TGTGCCAGCAGTCCTAGCGGGAGTGAGACCCAGTACTTC. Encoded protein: CASSPSGSETQYF.

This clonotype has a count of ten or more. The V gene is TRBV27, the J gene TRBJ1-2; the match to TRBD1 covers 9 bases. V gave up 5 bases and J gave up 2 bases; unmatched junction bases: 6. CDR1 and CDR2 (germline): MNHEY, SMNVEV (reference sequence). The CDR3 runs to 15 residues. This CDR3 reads CASSAYRGQNYGYTF. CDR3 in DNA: TGTGCCAGCAGTGCGTACAGGGGGCAAAACTATGGCTACACCTTC.

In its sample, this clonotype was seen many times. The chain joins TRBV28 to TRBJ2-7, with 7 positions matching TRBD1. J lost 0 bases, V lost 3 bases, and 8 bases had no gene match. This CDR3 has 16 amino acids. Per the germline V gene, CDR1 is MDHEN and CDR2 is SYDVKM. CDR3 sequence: CASSFNPGTDSYEQYF. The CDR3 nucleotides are TGTGCCAGCAGTTTTAACCCCGGGACAGACTCCTACGAGCAGTACTTC.

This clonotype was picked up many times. CDR3 nucleotide sequence: TGTGCCAGCTCACCCACAGCGCCCTCCGACCAACTCCAGTTCTTC. It codes for CASSPTAPSDQLQFF. The chain recombines TRBV18 with TRBJ2-1, with unresolved D. In germline, CDR1 is KGHSH, CDR2 LQKENI. The CDR3 has 15 amino acids. The V gene lost 3 bases and the J gene lost 13 bases, with 22 bases spanning the gap.

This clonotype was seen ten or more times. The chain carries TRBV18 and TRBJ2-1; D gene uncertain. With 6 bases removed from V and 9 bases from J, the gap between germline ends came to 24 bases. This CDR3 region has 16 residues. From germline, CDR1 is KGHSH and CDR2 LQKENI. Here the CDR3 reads CASSPEGLFRFGEQFF. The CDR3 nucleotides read TGTGCCAGCTCTCCCGAAGGTCTATTTAGGTTCGGTGAGCAGTTCTTC.

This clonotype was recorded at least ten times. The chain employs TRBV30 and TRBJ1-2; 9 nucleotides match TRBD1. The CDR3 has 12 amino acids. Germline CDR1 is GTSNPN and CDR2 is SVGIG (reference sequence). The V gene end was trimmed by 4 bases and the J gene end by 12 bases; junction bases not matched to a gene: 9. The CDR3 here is CAWNTGTGLHTF. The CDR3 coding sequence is TGTGCCTGGAATACCGGGACAGGGCTACACACCTTC.